This T cell receptor (beta chain) was identified during a study of response to subunit inactivated influenza vaccine. Each CDR3 protein is one row after TCRdb ran MiXCR on the RT-PCR reads. The sample records hundreds of thousands of distinct CDR3 sequences, approximately 15% being singletons. Turning to this clonotype: The target antigen is unknown.

With 0 bases clipped from V and 1 base from J, the junction kept 8 bases outside the gene matches. This CDR3 has 17 residues. From germline, CDR1 is DFQATT and CDR2 SNEGSKA (reference sequence). Notes on the study in general: Authors suggested each seasonal flu vaccination may recruit only limited numbers of new T cells.

This rearrangement joins TRBV20-1 to TRBJ2-1; TRBD2 agrees at 8 bases. The sample here was PBMCs from blood, taken approximately 15 days before vaccination. This clonotype was sampled from a man aged 50-59 years who received an inactivated influenza vaccine. CDR3 DNA sequence: TGCAGTGCTAGAGATAGTGGGCTAGCGGGTTCCTACAATGAGCAGTTCTTC. Translated, it gives CSARDSGLAGSYNEQFF.